This TCR beta chain was observed in a study of T cell responses to AZD1222 COVID-19 vaccine. Notes on the study in general: Regions left unmutated in variants are reportedly the target of nearly half of spike-specific TCRs. Clonal diversity may have been underestimated, and the donors were mostly white British, with more females than males. Spike-specific TCRs gained breadth and depth after people received two AZD1222 doses. The repertoires were collected only after the peak T cell response.

TCRdb's table, derived via immunoSEQ multiplex PCR, lists solely in-frame clones and lacks some. Here the sample spans about 93,000 clones, 85% to 90% being singletons. A note on this clone: Its target is unknown.

Germline assignment: CDR1 DFQATT and CDR2 SNEGSKA (reference sequence). Trimming took off 3 bases at V and 7 bases at J, with 16 bases between the two ends. This CDR3 spans 14 amino acids. This TCR came from an adult who received the AZD1222 COVID-19 vaccine. Sample: peripheral blood, taken 28 days after the second AZD1222 dose. The chain employs TRBV20-1 and TRBJ2-1; weak D call: TRBD2 (7 bases). Here the CDR3 DNA reads TGCAGTGCTAGTTCCACCCGGGGGGCAAATGAGCAGTTCTTC. Translated, it gives CSASSTRGANEQFF.